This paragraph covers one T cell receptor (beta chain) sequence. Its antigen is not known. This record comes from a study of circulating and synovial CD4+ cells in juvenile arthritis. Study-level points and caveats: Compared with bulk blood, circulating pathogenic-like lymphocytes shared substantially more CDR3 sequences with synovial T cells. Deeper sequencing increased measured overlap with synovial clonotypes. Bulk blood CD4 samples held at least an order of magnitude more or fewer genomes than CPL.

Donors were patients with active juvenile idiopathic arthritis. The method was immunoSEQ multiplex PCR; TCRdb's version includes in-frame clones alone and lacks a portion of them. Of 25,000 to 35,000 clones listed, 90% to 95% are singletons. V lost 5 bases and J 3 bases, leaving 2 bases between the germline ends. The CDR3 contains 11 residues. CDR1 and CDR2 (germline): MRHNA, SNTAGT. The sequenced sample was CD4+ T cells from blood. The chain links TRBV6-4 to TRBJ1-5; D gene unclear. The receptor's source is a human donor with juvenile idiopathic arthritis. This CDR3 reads CASSLNQPQHF. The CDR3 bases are TGTGCCAGCAGTCTCAATCAGCCCCAGCATTTT.